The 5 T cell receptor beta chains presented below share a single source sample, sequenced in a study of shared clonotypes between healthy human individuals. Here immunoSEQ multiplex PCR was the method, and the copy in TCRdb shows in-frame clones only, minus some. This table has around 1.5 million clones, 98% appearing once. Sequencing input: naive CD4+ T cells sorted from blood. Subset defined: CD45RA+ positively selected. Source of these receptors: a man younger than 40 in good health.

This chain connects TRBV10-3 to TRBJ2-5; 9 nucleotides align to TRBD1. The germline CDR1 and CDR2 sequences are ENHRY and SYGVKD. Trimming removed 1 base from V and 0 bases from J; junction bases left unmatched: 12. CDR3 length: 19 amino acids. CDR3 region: CAISEFRDRVEGYQETQYF. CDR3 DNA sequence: TGTGCCATCAGTGAGTTCCGGGACAGGGTGGAGGGGTACCAAGAGACCCAGTACTTC.

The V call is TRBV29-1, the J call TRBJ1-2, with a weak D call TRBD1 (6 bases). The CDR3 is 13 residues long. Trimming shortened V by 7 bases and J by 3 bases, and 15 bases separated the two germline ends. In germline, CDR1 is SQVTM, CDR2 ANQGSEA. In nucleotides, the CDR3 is TGCAGCGCTCAGGGGTTACGAGACTATGGCTACACCTTC. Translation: CSAQGLRDYGYTF.

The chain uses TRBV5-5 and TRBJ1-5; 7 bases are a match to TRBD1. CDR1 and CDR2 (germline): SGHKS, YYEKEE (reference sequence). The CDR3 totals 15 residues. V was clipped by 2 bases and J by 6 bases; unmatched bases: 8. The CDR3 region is CASSLEGALSQPQHF. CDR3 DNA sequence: TGTGCCAGCAGCTTAGAGGGGGCTTTGAGTCAGCCCCAGCATTTT.

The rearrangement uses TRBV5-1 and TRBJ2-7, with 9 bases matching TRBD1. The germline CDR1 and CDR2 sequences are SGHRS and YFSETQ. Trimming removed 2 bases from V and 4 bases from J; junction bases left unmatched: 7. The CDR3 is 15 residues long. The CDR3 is CASSFRTGEGYEQYF. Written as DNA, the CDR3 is TGCGCCAGCAGCTTTCGGACAGGGGAGGGTTACGAGCAGTACTTC.

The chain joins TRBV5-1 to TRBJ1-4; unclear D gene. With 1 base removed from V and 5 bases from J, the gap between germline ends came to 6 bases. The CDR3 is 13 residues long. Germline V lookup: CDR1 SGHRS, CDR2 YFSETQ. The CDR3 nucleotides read TGCGCCAGCAGCTTGTTAGGGAATGAAAAACTGTTTTTT. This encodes CASSLLGNEKLFF.